This passage covers 3 T cell receptor beta chains from one sample sequenced in a study of T cells in Graves' hyperthyroidism and ophthalmopathy. Using RNA transcripts as the source, TCR beta CDR3 regions were amplified. Researchers ran a first-round RT-PCR on the TCR CDR3 using the HTBI primer set. TCRdb ran MiXCR on the multiplex PCR reads and lists one entry per CDR3 protein. The profile shows fewer than 550,000 distinct CDR3 sequences, around a sixth of them singletons. Sequencing used blood. These receptors were obtained from a woman aged 18-29 years with Graves' hyperthyroidism.

This clonotype was counted many times. V gene TRBV3-1 combines with J gene TRBJ2-7, with 7 nucleotides matching TRBD1. The CDR3 is 15 residues long. Germline CDR1 LGHDT, CDR2 YNNKEL (reference sequence). With 2 bases clipped from V and 0 bases from J, the junction kept 4 bases outside the gene matches. CDR3 nucleotide sequence: TGTGCCAGCAGCCAAAACAGGGGTCTCTCCTACGAGCAGTACTTC. It yields the protein CASSQNRGLSYEQYF.

This clonotype was counted ten times or more. This sequence joins TRBV20-1 and TRBJ2-7; D might be TRBD1 (6 bases). CDR3 size: 12 residues. In germline, CDR1 is DFQATT, CDR2 SNEGSKA (reference sequence). V was trimmed by 4 bases and J by 0 bases, leaving 7 bases between them. DNA of the CDR3: TGCAGTGCTAACAGGGACTCCTACGAGCAGTACTTC. This codes for CSANRDSYEQYF.

In this sample, this clonotype turned up many times. The chain combines TRBV12-3 or TRBV12-4 with TRBJ1-5; 7 nucleotides align to TRBD1. The V gene end was trimmed by 3 bases and the J gene end by 4 bases; junction bases not matched to a gene: 6. CDR3 length: 15 residues. The CDR3 sequence is CASSFGDRDNQPQHF. The CDR3 DNA follows: TGTGCCAGCAGTTTCGGAGACAGGGATAATCAGCCCCAGCATTTT.